Described below is a single T cell receptor beta chain sequence and its context. This record belongs to a study of response to subunit inactivated influenza vaccine. Each CDR3 protein is one row after TCRdb ran MiXCR on the RT-PCR reads. The sample carries 500,000 or so distinct CDR3 sequences, 16% recorded once. Trimming took 4 bases from V and 6 from J; bases not matched to a gene: 0. The CDR3 loop spans 12 amino acids. The sequencing used CD4+ T cells sorted from PBMCs, collected roughly 24 months after vaccination. The rearrangement links TRBV12-3 or TRBV12-4 to TRBJ1-2, with TRBD1 matching 9 bases. This receptor was identified in a man aged 45-69 years who received an inactivated influenza vaccine. Here the CDR3 DNA reads TGTGCCAGCAGTTGGGACAGGGATGGCTACACCTTC. Encoded protein: CASSWDRDGYTF.